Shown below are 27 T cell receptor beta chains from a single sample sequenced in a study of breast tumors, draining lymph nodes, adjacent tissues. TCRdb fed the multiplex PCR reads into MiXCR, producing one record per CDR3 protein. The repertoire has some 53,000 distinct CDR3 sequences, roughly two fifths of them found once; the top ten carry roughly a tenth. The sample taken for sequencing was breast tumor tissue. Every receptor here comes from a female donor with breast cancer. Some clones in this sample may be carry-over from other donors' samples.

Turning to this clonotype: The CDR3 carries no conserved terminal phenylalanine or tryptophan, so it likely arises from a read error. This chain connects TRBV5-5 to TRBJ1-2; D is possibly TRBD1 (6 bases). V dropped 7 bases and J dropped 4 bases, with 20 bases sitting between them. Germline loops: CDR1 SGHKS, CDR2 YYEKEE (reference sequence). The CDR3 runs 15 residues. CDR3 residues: CASARTGSVTYGYTI. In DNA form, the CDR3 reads TGTGCCAGCGCGCGAACAGGGTCCGTGACCTATGGCTACACCATC.

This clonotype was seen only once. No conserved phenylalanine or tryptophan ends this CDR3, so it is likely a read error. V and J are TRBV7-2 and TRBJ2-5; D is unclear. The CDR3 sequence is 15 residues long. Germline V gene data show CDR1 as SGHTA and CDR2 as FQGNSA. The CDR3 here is CAGSPRRSTQETQYL. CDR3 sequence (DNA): TGTGCCGGCAGCCCGCGGAGAAGTACGCAAGAGACCCAGTACTTG.

For the CDR3, the DNA is TGTGCCAGCAGCTTATCAGGGCAGGGGAGGAAGCCCCAGCATTTT. It is translated as CASSLSGQGRKPQHF. The chain combines TRBV7-8 with TRBJ1-5; possibly TRBD1 for D (6 bases). This CDR3 is built from 15 residues. Per germline, CDR1 SGHVS and CDR2 FQNEAQ. V lost 2 bases and J 8 bases, leaving 16 bases between the germline ends. The variable domain in full, completed from reference TRBV7-8 and TRBJ1-5, reads GAGVSQSPRYKVAKRGQDVALRCDPISGHVSLFWYQQALGQGPEFLTYFQNEAQLDKSGLPSDRFFAERPEGSVSTLKIQRTQQEDSAVYLCASSLSGQGRKPQHFGDGTRLSIL.

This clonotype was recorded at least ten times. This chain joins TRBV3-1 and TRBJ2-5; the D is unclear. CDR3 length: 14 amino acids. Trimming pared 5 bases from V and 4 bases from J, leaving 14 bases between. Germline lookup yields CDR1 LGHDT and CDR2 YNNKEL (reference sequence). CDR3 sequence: CASSSRARGETQYF. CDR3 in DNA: TGTGCCAGCAGCTCCCGGGCTCGCGGAGAGACCCAGTACTTC.

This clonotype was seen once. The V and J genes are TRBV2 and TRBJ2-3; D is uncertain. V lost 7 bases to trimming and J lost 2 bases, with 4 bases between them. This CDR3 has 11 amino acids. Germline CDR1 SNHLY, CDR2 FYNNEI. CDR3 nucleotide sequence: TGTGCCAGCACCCTCACAGATACGCAGTATTTT. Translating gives CASTLTDTQYF.

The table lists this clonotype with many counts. The CDR3 coding sequence is TGCGCCAGCAGCTTTGGAAGCGGGAGCGGGACAGATACGCAGTATTTT. Residues: CASSFGSGSGTDTQYF. This chain joins TRBV5-1 and TRBJ2-3; 8 nucleotides align to TRBD2. The germline gives CDR1 SGHRS, CDR2 YFSETQ. This CDR3 has 16 amino acids. Unmatched junction bases numbered 8, after V lost 2 bases and J lost 3 bases.

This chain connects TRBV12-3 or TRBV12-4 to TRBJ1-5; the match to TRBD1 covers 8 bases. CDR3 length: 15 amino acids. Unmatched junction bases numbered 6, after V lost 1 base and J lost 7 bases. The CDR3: CASSLGGQGRQPQHF. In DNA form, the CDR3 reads TGTGCCAGCAGTTTAGGCGGACAGGGACGACAGCCCCAGCATTTT.

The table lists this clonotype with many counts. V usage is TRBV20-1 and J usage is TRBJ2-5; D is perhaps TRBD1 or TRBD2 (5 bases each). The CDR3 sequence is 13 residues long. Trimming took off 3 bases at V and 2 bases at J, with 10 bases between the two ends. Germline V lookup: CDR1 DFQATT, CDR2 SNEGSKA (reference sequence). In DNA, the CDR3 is TGCAGTGCTAGGGGACCCGTACAAGAGACCCAGTACTTC. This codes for CSARGPVQETQYF.

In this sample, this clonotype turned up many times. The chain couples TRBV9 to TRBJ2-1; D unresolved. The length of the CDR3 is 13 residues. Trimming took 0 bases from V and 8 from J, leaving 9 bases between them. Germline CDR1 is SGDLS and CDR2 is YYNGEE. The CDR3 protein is CASSVALGDEQFF. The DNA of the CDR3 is TGTGCCAGCAGCGTAGCCCTCGGAGATGAGCAGTTCTTC.

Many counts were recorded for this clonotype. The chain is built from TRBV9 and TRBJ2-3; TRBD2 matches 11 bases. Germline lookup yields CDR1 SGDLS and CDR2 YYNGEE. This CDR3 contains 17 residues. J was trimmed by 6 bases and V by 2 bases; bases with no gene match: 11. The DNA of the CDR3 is TGTGCCAGCAGCGTTAATAGCGGGAGGGCCTCGTCGGATACGCAGTATTTT. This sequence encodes CASSVNSGRASSDTQYF.

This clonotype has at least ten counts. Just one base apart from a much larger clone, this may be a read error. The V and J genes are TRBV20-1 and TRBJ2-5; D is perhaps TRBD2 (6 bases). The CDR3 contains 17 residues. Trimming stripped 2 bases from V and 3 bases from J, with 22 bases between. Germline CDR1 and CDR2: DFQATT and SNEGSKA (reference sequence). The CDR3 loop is CSARRRWEATEKETQYF. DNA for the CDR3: TGCAGTGCTAGAAGGCGTTGGGAGGCGACCGAAAAAGAGACCCAGTACTTC.

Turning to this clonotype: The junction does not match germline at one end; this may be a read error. The CDR3 here is CSARQGADVLTF. The CDR3 nucleotides read TGCAGTGCTAGACAGGGGGCCGACGTCCTGACTTTC. The chain recombines TRBV20-1 with TRBJ2-6, with TRBD1 identical over 8 bases. The CDR3 is made up of 12 amino acids. Germline V gene sequence: CDR1 DFQATT, CDR2 SNEGSKA (reference sequence).

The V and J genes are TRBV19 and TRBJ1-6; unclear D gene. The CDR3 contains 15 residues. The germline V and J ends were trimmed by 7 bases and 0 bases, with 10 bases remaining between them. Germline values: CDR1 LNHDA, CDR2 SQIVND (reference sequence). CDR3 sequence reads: CASTGSSSYNSPLHF. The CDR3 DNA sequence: TGTGCCAGTACAGGTTCAAGCTCCTATAATTCACCCCTCCACTTT.

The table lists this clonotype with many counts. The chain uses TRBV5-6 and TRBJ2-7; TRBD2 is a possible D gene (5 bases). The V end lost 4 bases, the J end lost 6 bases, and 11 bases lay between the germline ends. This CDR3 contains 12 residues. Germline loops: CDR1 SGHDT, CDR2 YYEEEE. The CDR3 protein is CASSRHAGEQYF. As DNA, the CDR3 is TGTGCCAGCAGCCGACACGCGGGCGAGCAGTACTTC. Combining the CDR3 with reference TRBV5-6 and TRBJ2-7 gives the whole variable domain DAGVTQSPTHLIKTRGQQVTLRCSPKSGHDTVSWYQQALGQGPQFIFQYYEEEERQRGNFPDRFSGHQFPNYSSELNVNALLLGDSALYLCASSRHAGEQYFGPGTRLTVT.

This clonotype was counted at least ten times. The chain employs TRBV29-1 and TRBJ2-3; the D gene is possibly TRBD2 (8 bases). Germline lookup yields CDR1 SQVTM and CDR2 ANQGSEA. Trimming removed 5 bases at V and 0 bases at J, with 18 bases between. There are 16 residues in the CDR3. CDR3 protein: CSVQKGASGSTDTQYF. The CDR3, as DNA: TGCAGCGTTCAGAAGGGGGCTAGCGGGAGCACAGATACGCAGTATTTT.

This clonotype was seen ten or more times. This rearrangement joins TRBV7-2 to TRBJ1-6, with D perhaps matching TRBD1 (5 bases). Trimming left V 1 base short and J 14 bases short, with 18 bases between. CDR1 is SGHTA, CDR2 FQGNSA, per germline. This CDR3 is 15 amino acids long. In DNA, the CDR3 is TGTGCCAGCAGCTTAGTGTTGGGAGGGGCCAAGACCCTCCACTTT. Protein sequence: CASSLVLGGAKTLHF.

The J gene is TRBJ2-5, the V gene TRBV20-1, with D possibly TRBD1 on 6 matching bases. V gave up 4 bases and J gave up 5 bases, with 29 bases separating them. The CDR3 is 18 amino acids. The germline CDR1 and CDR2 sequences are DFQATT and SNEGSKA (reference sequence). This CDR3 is CSAINLALAYEQGETQYF. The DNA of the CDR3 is TGCAGTGCTATAAACCTAGCATTGGCTTACGAGCAGGGGGAGACCCAGTACTTC.

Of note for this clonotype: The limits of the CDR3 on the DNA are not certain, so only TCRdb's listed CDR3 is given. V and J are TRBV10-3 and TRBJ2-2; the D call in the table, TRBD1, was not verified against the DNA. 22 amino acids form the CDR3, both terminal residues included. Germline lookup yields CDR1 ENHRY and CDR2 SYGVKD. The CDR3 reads CAIRTGPAYEQYFGPGTGELFF.

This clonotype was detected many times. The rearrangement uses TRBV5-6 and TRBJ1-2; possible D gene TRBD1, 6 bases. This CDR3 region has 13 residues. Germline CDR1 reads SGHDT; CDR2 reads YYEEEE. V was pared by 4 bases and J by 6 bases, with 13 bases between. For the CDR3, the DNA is TGTGCCAGCAGCATACAGGGTCACGATGGCTACACCTTC. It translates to CASSIQGHDGYTF.

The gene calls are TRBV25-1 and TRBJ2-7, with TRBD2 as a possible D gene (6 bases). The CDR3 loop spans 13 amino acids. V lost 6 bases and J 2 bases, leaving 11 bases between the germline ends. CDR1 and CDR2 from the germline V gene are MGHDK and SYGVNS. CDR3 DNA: TGTGCCAGCAGGGACTCGGGAGCCTACGAGCAGTACTTC. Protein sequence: CASRDSGAYEQYF.

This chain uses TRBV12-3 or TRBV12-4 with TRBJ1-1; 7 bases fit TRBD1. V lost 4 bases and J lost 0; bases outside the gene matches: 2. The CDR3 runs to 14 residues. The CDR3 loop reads CASSSGTVNTEAFF. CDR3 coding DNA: TGTGCCAGCAGTTCCGGGACAGTGAACACTGAAGCTTTCTTT.

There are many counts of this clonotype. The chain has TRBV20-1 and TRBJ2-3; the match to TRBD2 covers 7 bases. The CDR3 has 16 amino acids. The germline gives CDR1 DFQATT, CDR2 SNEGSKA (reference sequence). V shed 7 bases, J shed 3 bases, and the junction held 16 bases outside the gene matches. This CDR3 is CSGPNPYGGGTDTQYF. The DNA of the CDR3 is TGCAGTGGCCCAAACCCCTACGGCGGGGGAACAGATACGCAGTATTTT.

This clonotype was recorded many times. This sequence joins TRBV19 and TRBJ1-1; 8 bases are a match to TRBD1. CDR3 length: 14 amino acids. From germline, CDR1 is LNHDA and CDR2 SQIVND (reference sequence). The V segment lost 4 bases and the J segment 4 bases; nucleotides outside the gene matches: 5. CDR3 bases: TGTGCCAGTAGTACCGACAGGGGAGGCACTGAAGCTTTCTTT. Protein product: CASSTDRGGTEAFF.

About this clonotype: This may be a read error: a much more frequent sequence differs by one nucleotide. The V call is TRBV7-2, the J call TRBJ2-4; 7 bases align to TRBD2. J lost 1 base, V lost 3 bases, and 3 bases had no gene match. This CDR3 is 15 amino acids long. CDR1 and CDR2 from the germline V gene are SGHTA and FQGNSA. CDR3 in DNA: TGTACCAGCAGCTTGGGGGGGTCCGCCAAAAACATTCAGTACTTC. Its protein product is CTSSLGGSAKNIQYF. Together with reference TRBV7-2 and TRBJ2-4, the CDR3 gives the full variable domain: GAGVSQSPSNKVTEKGKDVELRCDPISGHTALYWYRQSLGQGLEFLIYFQGNSAPDKSGLPSDRFSAERTGGSVSTLTIQRTQQEDSAVYLCTSSLGGSAKNIQYFGAGTRLSVL.

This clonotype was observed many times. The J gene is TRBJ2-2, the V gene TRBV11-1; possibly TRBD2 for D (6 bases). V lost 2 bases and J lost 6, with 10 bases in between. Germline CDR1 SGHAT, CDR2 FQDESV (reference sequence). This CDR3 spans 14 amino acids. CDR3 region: CASSLNSGAGELFF. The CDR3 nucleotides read TGTGCCAGCAGCTTAAACTCGGGAGCCGGGGAGCTGTTTTTT.

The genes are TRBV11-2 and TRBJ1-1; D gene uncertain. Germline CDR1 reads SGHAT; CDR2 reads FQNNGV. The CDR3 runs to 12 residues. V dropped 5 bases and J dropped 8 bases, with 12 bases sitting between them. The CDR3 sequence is CASSPINGEAFF. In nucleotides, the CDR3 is TGTGCCAGCAGCCCCATTAACGGGGAAGCTTTCTTT.

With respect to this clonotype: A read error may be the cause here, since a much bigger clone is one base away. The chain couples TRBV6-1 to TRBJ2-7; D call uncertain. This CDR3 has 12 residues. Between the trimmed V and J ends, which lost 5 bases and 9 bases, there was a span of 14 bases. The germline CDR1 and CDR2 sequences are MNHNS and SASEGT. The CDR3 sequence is CASSLSSVTQYF. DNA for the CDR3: TGTGCCAGCAGTCTATCGTCGGTTACGCAGTACTTC.